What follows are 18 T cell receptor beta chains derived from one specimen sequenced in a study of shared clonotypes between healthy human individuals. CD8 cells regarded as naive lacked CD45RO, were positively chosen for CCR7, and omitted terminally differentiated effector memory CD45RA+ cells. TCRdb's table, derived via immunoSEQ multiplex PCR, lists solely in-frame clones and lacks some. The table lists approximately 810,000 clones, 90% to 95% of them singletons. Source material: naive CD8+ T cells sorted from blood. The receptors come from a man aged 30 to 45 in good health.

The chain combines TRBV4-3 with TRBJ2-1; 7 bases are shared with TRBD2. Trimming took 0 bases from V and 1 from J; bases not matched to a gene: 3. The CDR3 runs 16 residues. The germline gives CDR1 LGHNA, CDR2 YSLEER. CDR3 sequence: CASSQESGTSYNEQFF. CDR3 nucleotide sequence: TGCGCCAGCAGCCAAGAGAGCGGGACTTCCTACAATGAGCAGTTCTTC.

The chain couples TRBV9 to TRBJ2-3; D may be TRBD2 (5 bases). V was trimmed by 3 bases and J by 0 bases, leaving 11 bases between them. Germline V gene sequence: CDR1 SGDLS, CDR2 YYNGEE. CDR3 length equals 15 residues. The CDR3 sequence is CASSGIGGSTDTQYF. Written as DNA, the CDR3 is TGTGCCAGCAGCGGGATCGGCGGGAGCACAGATACGCAGTATTTT.

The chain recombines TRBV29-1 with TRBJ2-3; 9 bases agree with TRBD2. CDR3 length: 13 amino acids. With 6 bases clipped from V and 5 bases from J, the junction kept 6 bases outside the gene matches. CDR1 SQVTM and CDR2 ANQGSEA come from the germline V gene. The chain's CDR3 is CSVIAGDVDTQYF. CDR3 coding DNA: TGCAGCGTCATAGCGGGAGATGTAGATACGCAGTATTTT.

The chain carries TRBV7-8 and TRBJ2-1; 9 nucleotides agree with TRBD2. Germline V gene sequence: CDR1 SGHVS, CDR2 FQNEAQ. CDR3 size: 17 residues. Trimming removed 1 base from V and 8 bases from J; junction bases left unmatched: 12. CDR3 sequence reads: CASSLGASGTLIYEQFF. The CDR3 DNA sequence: TGTGCCAGCAGCTTAGGGGCTAGCGGGACCCTTATATATGAGCAGTTCTTC.

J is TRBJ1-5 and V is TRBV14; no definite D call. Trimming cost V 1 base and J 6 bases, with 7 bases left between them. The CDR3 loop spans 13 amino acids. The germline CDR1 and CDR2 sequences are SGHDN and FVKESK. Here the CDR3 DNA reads TGTGCCAGCAGCCAAGCTTTCCCTCAGCCCCAGCATTTT. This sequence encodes CASSQAFPQPQHF.

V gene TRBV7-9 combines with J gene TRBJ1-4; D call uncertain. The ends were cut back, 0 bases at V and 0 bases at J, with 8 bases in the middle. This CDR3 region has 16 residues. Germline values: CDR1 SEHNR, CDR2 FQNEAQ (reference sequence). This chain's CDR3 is CASSLARRTTNEKLFF. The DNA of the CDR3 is TGTGCCAGCAGCTTAGCCCGACGGACAACTAATGAAAAACTGTTTTTT.

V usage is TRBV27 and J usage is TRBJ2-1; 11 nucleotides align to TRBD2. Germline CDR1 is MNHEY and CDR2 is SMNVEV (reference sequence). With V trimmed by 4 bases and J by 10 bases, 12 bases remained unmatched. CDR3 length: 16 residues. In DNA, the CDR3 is TGTGCCAGCAGTTATAGGTTAGCGGGAGGGGAAGAGGAGCAGTTCTTC. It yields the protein CASSYRLAGGEEEQFF.

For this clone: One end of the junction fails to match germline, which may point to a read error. CDR3: CASSLVLVGIQHF. The CDR3, as DNA: TGTGCCAGCAGCTTAGTGCTAGTCGGCATTCAGCACTTC. The V gene is TRBV7-2, the J gene TRBJ2-4; no clear D. CDR3 length equals 13 residues. The germline CDR1 and CDR2 sequences are SGHTA and FQGNSA.

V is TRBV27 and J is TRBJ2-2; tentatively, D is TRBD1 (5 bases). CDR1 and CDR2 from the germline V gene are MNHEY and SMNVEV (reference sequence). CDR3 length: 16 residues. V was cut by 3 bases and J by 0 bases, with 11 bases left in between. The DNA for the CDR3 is TGTGCCAGCAGTTTTTTTGACAGTTCGAACACCGGGGAGCTGTTTTTT. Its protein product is CASSFFDSSNTGELFF.

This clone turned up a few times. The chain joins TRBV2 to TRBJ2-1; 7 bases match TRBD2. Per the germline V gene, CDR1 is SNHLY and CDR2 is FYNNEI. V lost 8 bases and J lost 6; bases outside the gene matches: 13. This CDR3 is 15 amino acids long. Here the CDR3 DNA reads TGTGCCAGCGACCTGGGCGGGAGTTCGGGCAATGAGCAGTTCTTC. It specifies CASDLGGSSGNEQFF.

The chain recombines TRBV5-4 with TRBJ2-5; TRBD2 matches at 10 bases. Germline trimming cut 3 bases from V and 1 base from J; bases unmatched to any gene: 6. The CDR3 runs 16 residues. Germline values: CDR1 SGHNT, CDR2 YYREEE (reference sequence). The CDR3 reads CASSSMLAGVQETQYF. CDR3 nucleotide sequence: TGTGCCAGCAGCTCAATGCTAGCGGGAGTCCAAGAGACCCAGTACTTC.

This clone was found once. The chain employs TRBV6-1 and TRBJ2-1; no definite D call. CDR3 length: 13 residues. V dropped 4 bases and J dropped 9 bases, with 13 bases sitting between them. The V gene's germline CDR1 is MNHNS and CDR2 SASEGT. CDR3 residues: CASSGLGPFEQFF. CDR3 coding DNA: TGTGCCAGCAGTGGCCTTGGCCCTTTTGAGCAGTTCTTC.

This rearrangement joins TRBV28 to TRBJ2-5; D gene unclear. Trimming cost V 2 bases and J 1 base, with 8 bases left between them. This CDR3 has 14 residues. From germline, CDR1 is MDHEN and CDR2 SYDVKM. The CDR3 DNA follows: TGTGCCAGCAGTTTAATTCAGTCCCAAGAGACCCAGTACTTC. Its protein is CASSLIQSQETQYF. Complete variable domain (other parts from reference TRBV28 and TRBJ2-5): DVKVTQSSRYLVKRTGEKVFLECVQDMDHENMFWYRQDPGLGLRLIYFSYDVKMKEKGDIPEGYSVSREKKERFSLILESASTNQTSMYLCASSLIQSQETQYFGPGTRLLVL.

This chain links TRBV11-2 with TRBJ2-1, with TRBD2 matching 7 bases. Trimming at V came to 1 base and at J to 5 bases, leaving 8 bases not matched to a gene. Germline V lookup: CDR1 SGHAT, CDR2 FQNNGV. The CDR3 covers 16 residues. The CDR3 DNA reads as TGTGCCAGCAGCTTAGGTTCCGGGAGCGGGAACAATGAGCAGTTCTTC. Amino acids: CASSLGSGSGNNEQFF.

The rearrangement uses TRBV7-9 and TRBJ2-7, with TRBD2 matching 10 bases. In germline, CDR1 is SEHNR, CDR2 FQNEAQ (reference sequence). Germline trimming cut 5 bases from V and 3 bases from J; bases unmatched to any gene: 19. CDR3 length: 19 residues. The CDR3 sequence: CASSQSGASGSQKFYEQYF. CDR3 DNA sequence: TGTGCCAGCAGCCAAAGTGGGGCTAGCGGGAGTCAAAAGTTCTACGAGCAGTACTTC.

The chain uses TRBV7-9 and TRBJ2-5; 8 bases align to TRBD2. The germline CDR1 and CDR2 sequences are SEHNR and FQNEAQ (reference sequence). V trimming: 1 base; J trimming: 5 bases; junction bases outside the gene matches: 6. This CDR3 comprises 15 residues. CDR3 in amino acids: CASSLGRGAVETQYF. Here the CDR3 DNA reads TGTGCCAGCAGCTTAGGGCGGGGGGCAGTGGAGACCCAGTACTTC.

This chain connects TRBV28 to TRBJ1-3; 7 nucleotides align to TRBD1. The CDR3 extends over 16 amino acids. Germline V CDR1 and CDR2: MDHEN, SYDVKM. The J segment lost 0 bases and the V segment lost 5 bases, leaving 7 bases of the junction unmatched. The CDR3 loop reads CASSPPGQSSGNTIYF. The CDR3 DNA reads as TGTGCCAGCAGTCCCCCGGGACAGAGCTCTGGAAACACCATATATTTT.

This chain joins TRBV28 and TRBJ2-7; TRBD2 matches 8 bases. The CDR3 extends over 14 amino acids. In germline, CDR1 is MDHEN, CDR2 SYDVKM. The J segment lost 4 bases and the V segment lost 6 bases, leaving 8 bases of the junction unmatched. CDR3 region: CASSFGLALYEQYF. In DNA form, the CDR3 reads TGTGCCAGCAGCTTCGGACTAGCATTGTACGAGCAGTACTTC.